This TCR beta chain was sequenced during a study of blood T cell repertoires in COVID-19 (dated by TCRdb to the early 2020s). With regard to the full study: Collaborator samples came from the United States, Italy and Spain and covered acute and convalescent phases of COVID-19. The prospective study material was composed of cDNA or gDNA derived from T cells, B-cell-depleted T cells, or PBMCs. The samples were drawn from the first 160 participants of the ongoing ImmuneRACE study and from 1,200 or so subjects provided by 6 global collaborators. HLA class I and class II types, where available, came from metadata supplied by the sample provider rather than from assay-based typing. Sample metadata almost always included a de-identified subject ID, COVID-19 status, age in years and sex. The repertoires were released in a freely available public database intended as a resource for research on the immune response to SARS-CoV-2. Subjects who had been exposed to COVID-19, were actively infected with it, or had recovered from it provided the deeply sampled blood TCRbeta repertoires that made up the dataset.

Including the terminal cysteine and phenylalanine, the CDR3 comprises 15 residues. The read is trimmed to its CDR3 DNA, 45 bases read in frame from base 1. In the germline V gene (reference sequence), CDR1 corresponds to SEHNR and CDR2 to FQNEAQ. The V end loses 5 bases and the J end loses 2 bases, and a stretch of 16 bases separates them. Whole blood was collected in K2EDTA tubes by collaborating institutions according to the institutions' own protocols. For TCRbeta analysis, collaborators shipped samples as frozen whole blood, isolated PBMCs, or DNA extracted from either of those sample types. As regards this clone: The clone's antigen remains unknown. The record has no base qualities; no much larger clone is one base away.

The study at large found these results: The quantity of clinical and demographic metadata differed by source and by participant and was supplied without curation.

TCRbeta CDR3 regions were amplified from genomic DNA by means of the immunoSEQ Assay, a bias-controlled multiplex PCR. The study's own analysis went as follows. The number of nucleated cells in each sample was estimated from the amplification of reference gene primers within the assay. Sequence reads were collapsed and filtered to measure the absolute abundance of every unique TCRbeta CDR3 rearrangement. For each sample, productive Simpson clonality was calculated by taking the square root of Simpson's diversity index across productive rearrangements. Here the immuneACCESS table is served through TCRdb, limited to in-frame sequences with V and J called. Missing clones are a known gap in these copies; in checked studies unresolved V genes cover under half, and the rest lacks a known reason. The V and J calls and clone size are taken from that table; D and trimming were inferred from the DNA. This sample lists 300,000 to 400,000 clones; more than 85% were detected once. Of the sample, over 2.5% falls within the top ten clones.

The rearrangement joined TRBV7-9 to TRBJ2-7; a tentative D call is TRBD2 (7 bases match). The specimen sequenced was peripheral blood. The receptor was derived from a human donor in a cohort sampled during active COVID-19. The CDR3 sequence is CASSPPTGGTYEQYF. The nucleotide sequence reads TGTGCCAGCAGCCCTCCCACGGGGGGCACCTACGAGCAGTACTTC.